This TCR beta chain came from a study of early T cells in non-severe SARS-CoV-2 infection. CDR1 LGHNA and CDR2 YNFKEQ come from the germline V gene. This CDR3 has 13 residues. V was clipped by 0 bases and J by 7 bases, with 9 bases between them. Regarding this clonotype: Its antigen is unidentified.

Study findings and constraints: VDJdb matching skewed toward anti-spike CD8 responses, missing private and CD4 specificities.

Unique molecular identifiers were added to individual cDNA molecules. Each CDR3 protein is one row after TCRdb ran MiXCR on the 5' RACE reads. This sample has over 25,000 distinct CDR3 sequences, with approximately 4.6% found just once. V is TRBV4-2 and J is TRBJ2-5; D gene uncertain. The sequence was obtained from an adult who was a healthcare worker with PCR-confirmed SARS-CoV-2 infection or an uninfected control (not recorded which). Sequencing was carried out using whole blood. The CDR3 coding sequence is TGTGCCAGCAGCCAAGATCTCCCAGGGACCCAGTACTTC. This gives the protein CASSQDLPGTQYF.